The 13 T cell receptor beta chains listed next were all sequenced from one sample in a study of identical twins. TCRdb re-called the 5' RACE reads through MiXCR, storing one row per CDR3 protein. Among roughly 240,000 distinct CDR3 sequences listed, roughly 7% were seen once. These same data were also listed under a study on yellow fever vaccine responses in identical twins.

Sequences were obtained from memory (CD45RO+) T cells sorted from blood. These TCRs come from a young woman in good health.

This CDR3 reads CASSSSTTDTQYF. The CDR3 DNA is TGTGCCAGCAGTTCGTCCACCACAGATACGCAGTATTTT. The gene calls are TRBV27 and TRBJ2-3; D not resolved. This CDR3 is built from 13 residues. Germline V gene data show CDR1 as MNHEY and CDR2 as SMNVEV (reference sequence). With 4 bases removed from V and 2 bases from J, the gap between germline ends came to 7 bases.

The genes are TRBV12-3 or TRBV12-4 and TRBJ2-1; 7 nucleotides agree with TRBD1. The ends lost 3 bases at V and 8 bases at J; junction bases unmatched: 7. This CDR3 region has 14 residues. CDR3 loop: CASSFGPGGHEQFF. The CDR3, as DNA: TGTGCCAGCAGTTTTGGGCCAGGGGGACATGAGCAGTTCTTC.

This clonotype was found many times. The chain combines TRBV20-1 with TRBJ2-5; D call uncertain. Per germline, CDR1 DFQATT and CDR2 SNEGSKA (reference sequence). The CDR3 runs 17 residues. Trimming removed 1 base from V and 5 bases from J, with 23 bases in between. The CDR3 is CSARGVGKGLFGETQYF. The DNA of the CDR3 is TGCAGTGCTAGAGGGGTCGGAAAGGGTCTATTCGGGGAGACCCAGTACTTC.

J is TRBJ2-3 and V is TRBV6-2 or TRBV6-3, with 8 bases lining up with TRBD1. Looked up from germline, CDR1 is MNHEY and CDR2 is SVGEGT. This CDR3 is 15 amino acids long. V dropped 6 bases and J dropped 3; count of bases not matched to a gene: 8. CDR3 protein: CASRSGQGLTDTQYF. In DNA, the CDR3 is TGTGCCAGCAGGTCCGGACAGGGTTTGACAGATACGCAGTATTTT.

This chain uses TRBV28 with TRBJ2-2; 10 positions match TRBD2. Germline V gene sequence: CDR1 MDHEN, CDR2 SYDVKM. Unmatched junction bases numbered 2, after V lost 0 bases and J lost 1 base. This CDR3 region has 17 residues. This CDR3 is CASSLWASGRNTGELFF. The CDR3 coding sequence is TGTGCCAGCAGTTTATGGGCTAGCGGGAGGAACACCGGGGAGCTGTTTTTT.

The chain couples TRBV28 to TRBJ1-1, with 9 positions matching TRBD1. V lost 1 base, J lost 4 bases, and 7 bases stayed unmatched. CDR1 and CDR2 from the germline V gene are MDHEN and SYDVKM. This CDR3 comprises 16 residues. The CDR3 region is CASSLFDRGLSTEAFF. The DNA for the CDR3 is TGTGCCAGCAGTTTATTTGACAGGGGGTTGAGCACTGAAGCTTTCTTT.

This rearrangement joins TRBV7-6 to TRBJ2-2; unclear D gene. With 5 bases removed from V and 5 bases from J, the gap between germline ends came to 15 bases. CDR3 size: 15 residues. Germline assignment: CDR1 SGHVS and CDR2 FNYEAQ. This chain's CDR3 is CASSPVGLGTGELFF. In DNA form, the CDR3 reads TGTGCCAGCAGCCCGGTCGGCCTAGGGACCGGGGAGCTGTTTTTT.

This clonotype has ten or more counts. The chain has TRBV5-1 and TRBJ1-1, with 10 bases aligning to TRBD1. The germline V gene encodes CDR1 SGHRS and CDR2 YFSETQ. The trim removed 4 bases at V and 4 bases at J, leaving 4 bases unmatched. This CDR3 spans 14 amino acids. The DNA for the CDR3 is TGCGCCAGCAGCCCGTGGGACAGGGGCACTGAAGCTTTCTTT. It codes for CASSPWDRGTEAFF.

This clonotype has more than one count but fewer than ten. This chain uses TRBV2 with TRBJ2-3; no reliable D call. Trimming stripped 7 bases from V and 1 base from J, with 9 bases between. The CDR3 covers 13 residues. Germline V lookup: CDR1 SNHLY, CDR2 FYNNEI. CDR3 loop: CASKRPGTDTQYF. In nucleotides, the CDR3 is TGTGCCAGCAAGAGACCGGGCACAGATACGCAGTATTTT. Supplemented by reference TRBV2 and TRBJ2-3, the full variable domain reads EPEVTQTPSHQVTQMGQEVILRCVPISNHLYFYWYRQILGQKVEFLVSFYNNEISEKSEIFDDQFSVERPDGSNFTLKIRSTKLEDSAMYFCASKRPGTDTQYFGPGTRLTVL.

The chain carries TRBV19 and TRBJ2-5; D not resolved. In germline, CDR1 is LNHDA, CDR2 SQIVND (reference sequence). V lost 5 bases to trimming and J lost 4 bases, with 11 bases between them. The CDR3 runs to 13 residues. The CDR3 nucleotides are TGTGCCAGTAGTGTCCCCACTGGAGAGACCCAGTACTTC. Its translation: CASSVPTGETQYF.

This clonotype occurred many times. The gene calls are TRBV7-9 and TRBJ1-1; D not resolved. The CDR3 sequence is 13 residues long. Germline loops: CDR1 SEHNR, CDR2 FQNEAQ (reference sequence). Trimming took 7 bases from V and 0 from J, leaving 9 bases between them. CDR3 sequence reads: CASKSGVNTEAFF. As DNA, the CDR3 is TGTGCCAGCAAATCAGGAGTGAACACTGAAGCTTTCTTT.

The J gene is TRBJ1-2, the V gene TRBV28, with a tentative D call TRBD1 (5 bases). In germline, CDR1 is MDHEN, CDR2 SYDVKM. V lost 6 bases and J 3 bases, leaving 17 bases between the germline ends. This CDR3 has 15 amino acids. CDR3 in amino acids: CASSSWGRPDYGYTF. The DNA for the CDR3 is TGTGCCAGCAGCTCCTGGGGACGGCCTGACTATGGCTACACCTTC.

This clonotype was seen only a few times. The gene calls are TRBV3-1 and TRBJ2-5, with 9 positions matching TRBD1. Unmatched junction bases numbered 5, after V lost 3 bases and J lost 3 bases. This CDR3 is built from 15 residues. Germline V gives CDR1 LGHDT, CDR2 YNNKEL (reference sequence). The CDR3: CASSQRTGAKETQYF. CDR3 coding DNA: TGTGCCAGCAGCCAGAGGACAGGGGCGAAAGAGACCCAGTACTTC.